These T cell receptor beta chains were read from a single sample in a study of T cell responses to AZD1222 COVID-19 vaccine. The table came from immunoSEQ multiplex PCR; TCRdb's copy has only in-frame clones and leaves some out. The repertoire holds about 140,000 clones, with 80% to 90% as singletons. Sequencing used peripheral blood, obtained on day 0 of AZD1222 vaccination. These receptors came from an adult in good health. Each CDR3 is given with its conserved first and last residue.

v_gene	j_gene	CDR3aa
TRBV19	TRBJ1-2	CASSISSGGRLDGYTF
TRBV19	TRBJ1-6	CASRRGAQGNNSPLHF
TRBV2	TRBJ1-5	CASTHSNQPQHF
TRBV19	TRBJ2-1	CASSIEFRNEQFF
TRBV27	TRBJ1-1	CASSLYGGGSAEAFF
TRBV7-9	TRBJ2-1	CASSLTSTGTGFYNEQFF
TRBV4-1	TRBJ1-4	CASSQVGTASEKLFF
TRBV27	TRBJ2-7	CASSSPRDASYEQYF
TRBV24-1	TRBJ2-3	CATSDPAGRDVGTDTQYF
TRBV7-8	TRBJ2-3	CASSLEERDTQYF
TRBV5-8	TRBJ2-5	CASGQGWRETQYF
TRBV29-1	TRBJ2-7	CSAYSGQNYEQYF
TRBV2	TRBJ2-1	CASRGRVLSYNEQFF
TRBV6-5	TRBJ2-7	CASSYLTPHSAYEQYF
TRBV4-1	TRBJ1-2	CASSQDRGRTPYGYTF
TRBV6-5	TRBJ2-7	CASSRGGYEQYF
TRBV13	TRBJ1-5	CASSLNRVSQPQHF
TRBV11-2	TRBJ2-1	CASSSDGGDYNEQFF
TRBV10-3	TRBJ2-5	CASSSGGGETQYF
TRBV21-1	TRBJ2-2	CASSIPVEGRRSGELFF
TRBV5-1	TRBJ1-5	CASSPGVRGSQPQHF
TRBV24-1	TRBJ1-5	CATSDTRQGGNQPQHF
TRBV18	TRBJ2-1	CASSPGLDEQFF
TRBV9	TRBJ2-5	CASSRYLAGGPGETQYF
TRBV2	TRBJ2-3	CASSILDPGAATTDTQYF
TRBV3-1/TRBV3-2	TRBJ1-1	CASSPRGHTEAFF
TRBV15	TRBJ1-6	CATSRDGGGLRQPLHF
TRBV6-5	TRBJ1-5	CASSQPNQPQHF
TRBV6-5	TRBJ2-7	CASSLATGSYEQYF
TRBV11-2	TRBJ2-5	CASSLGSGGQETQYF
TRBV20-1	TRBJ2-3	CSARGDTQYF
TRBV3-1/TRBV3-2	TRBJ1-2	CASSIAGQRFYGYTF
TRBV15	TRBJ1-2	CATSPGRANYGYTF
TRBV11-3	TRBJ2-7	CASTPRGRHYEQYF
TRBV28	TRBJ1-1	CASSLLGQGAFF
TRBV14	TRBJ1-1	CASSPGPRGEAFF
TRBV4-2	TRBJ2-3	CASSRGEADTQYF
TRBV28	TRBJ2-7	CASSFPGTPPYEQYF
TRBV5-1	TRBJ1-1	CASSRDRANTEAFF
TRBV27	TRBJ2-1	CASSKGDYSYNEQFF
TRBV7-6	TRBJ1-4	CASSLSLATNEKLFF
TRBV19	TRBJ1-5	CASTGSSNQPQHF
TRBV4-1	TRBJ1-1	CASSQDPRSNTEAFF
TRBV6-1	TRBJ2-7	CASSELLGTKPYEQYF